This T cell receptor (beta chain) was identified in a study of Ad26.COV2.S vaccination and SARS-CoV-2 variants. This clone has a handful of counts. The treatment here: roughly 18 received Ad26.COV2.S at low or high dose, single or two shots; about 5 received placebo; per-sample allocation not given. It was on day 63 after the first vaccine or placebo injection that samples were taken. In Boston, the donor was an adult between 18-55 years of age. Sequencing was performed with immunoSEQ multiplex PCR; in TCRdb, only in-frame clones are kept and a portion is missing. The table lists 300,000 to 500,000 clones, around nine tenths of them singletons. This CDR3 region has 12 residues. Germline assignment: CDR1 SEHNR and CDR2 FQNEAQ (reference sequence). V gave up 5 bases and J gave up 4 bases; unmatched junction bases: 1.

This chain connects TRBV7-9 to TRBJ1-2; 7 nucleotides match TRBD1. Source: peripheral blood, taken in a trial of Ad26.COV2.S vaccine versus placebo. This TCR derives from a person between 18 and 59 years old who received the Ad26.COV2.S COVID-19 vaccine or a placebo. This CDR3 reads CASSPGGYGYTF. The CDR3 DNA sequence: TGTGCCAGCAGCCCAGGGGGCTATGGCTACACCTTC.